This T cell receptor beta chain was sequenced during a study of circulating CD8 cells and anti-PD-1 response in melanoma. The overall study: Response groups: complete/partial responders versus stable/progressive non-responders. General study points: Experiments were generally run without replicates.

Four subsets defined by PD-1 and/or TIGIT were sorted from live CD3+CD8+TCRalphabeta+ cells. Only a few counts were recorded for this clonotype. Antigen: not known. TCR libraries were prepared from approximately 15 ng of total RNA with the QIAseq Immune Repertoire TCR panel. Each CDR3 protein gets one entry after TCRdb re-called the reads with MiXCR. Here the sample spans about 500 distinct CDR3 sequences, approximately 10% being singletons. The CDR3 is 14 amino acids. CDR1 and CDR2 from the germline V gene are MNHEY and SMNVEV (reference sequence). Trimming took off 0 bases at V and 8 bases at J, with 13 bases between the two ends.

The V gene is TRBV27, the J gene TRBJ1-2; tentatively, D is TRBD1 (6 bases). Sequences were derived from CD8+ T cells from PBMCs, sampled at baseline or after one month of anti-PD-1 therapy (not recorded which). The sequence was collected from a human donor with melanoma. Written as DNA, the CDR3 is TGTGCCAGCAGTTTATCCACCGGACAGCTCGGCTACACCTTC. Encoded protein: CASSLSTGQLGYTF.